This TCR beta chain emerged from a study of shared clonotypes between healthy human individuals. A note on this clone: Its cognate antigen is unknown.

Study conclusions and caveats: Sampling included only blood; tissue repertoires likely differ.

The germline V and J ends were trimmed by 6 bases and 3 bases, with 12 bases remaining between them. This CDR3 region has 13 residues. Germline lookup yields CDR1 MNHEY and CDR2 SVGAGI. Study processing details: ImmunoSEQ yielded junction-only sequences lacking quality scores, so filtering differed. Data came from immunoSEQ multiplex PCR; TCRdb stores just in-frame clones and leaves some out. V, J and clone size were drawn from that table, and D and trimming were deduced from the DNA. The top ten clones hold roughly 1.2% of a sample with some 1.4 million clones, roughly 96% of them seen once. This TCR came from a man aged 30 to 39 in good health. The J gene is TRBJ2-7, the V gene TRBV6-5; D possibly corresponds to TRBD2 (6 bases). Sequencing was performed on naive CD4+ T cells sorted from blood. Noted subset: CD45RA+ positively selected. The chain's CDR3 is CASRDFSGYEQYF. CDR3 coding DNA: TGTGCCAGCAGGGACTTTAGCGGCTACGAGCAGTACTTC.